These T cell receptor beta chains were read from a single sample in a study of T cell responses to AZD1222 COVID-19 vaccine. Assay: immunoSEQ multiplex PCR; the TCRdb copy retains only in-frame clones and omits some. Here the sample spans 75,000 to 95,000 clones, more than 70% being singletons. The sample consisted of peripheral blood, taken on day 0 of AZD1222 vaccination. The receptor set was obtained from an adult in good health. The CDR3 runs from the conserved cysteine through the conserved F or W. Each record gives: J gene, D gene, V gene, clone size, CDR3 protein, CDR3 DNA. The D gene is left open where the match is weak. Expanded clones get a size class; other rows say once, few or many, or leave the size out.

>TRBJ2-2|.|TRBV19|.
CASSIISSNSFGELFF
TGTGCCAGTAGTATAATTAGTTCTAACAGCTTTGGGGAGCTGTTTTTT
>TRBJ1-2|.|TRBV27|.
CASRLGGEFLYGYTF
TGTGCCAGCAGACTAGGTGGGGAGTTCTTATATGGCTACACCTTC
>TRBJ2-5|TRBD2|TRBV6-2/TRBV6-3|.
CASSLLAAETQYF
TGTGCCAGCAGCCTACTAGCGGCAGAGACCCAGTACTTC
>TRBJ1-1|.|TRBV2|.
CAGRKGIPNTEAFF
TGTGCCGGCAGGAAGGGCATCCCGAACACTGAAGCTTTCTTT
>TRBJ1-3|.|TRBV5-8|.
CASSTRHGNTIYF
TGTGCCAGCAGCACCCGACACGGAAACACCATATATTTT
>TRBJ1-2|.|TRBV19|.
CASRDSLEGYTF
TGTGCCAGTAGAGACAGCCTGGAAGGCTACACCTTC
>TRBJ1-2|.|TRBV5-1|.
CASSEQGPLYGYTF
TGCGCCAGCAGCGAACAGGGACCCCTCTATGGCTACACCTTC
>TRBJ2-5|.|TRBV4-2|.
CASSHRLVGETQYF
TGTGCCAGCAGCCACCGACTAGTCGGGGAGACCCAGTACTTC
>TRBJ1-6|TRBD1|TRBV5-4|.
CASSFRTGGGSYNSPLHF
TGTGCCAGCAGCTTTCGGACAGGGGGAGGCTCCTATAATTCACCCCTCCACTTT
>TRBJ1-4|TRBD1|TRBV7-9|few
CASSLQGAREKLFF
TGTGCCAGCAGCTTACAGGGGGCGCGGGAAAAACTGTTTTTT
>TRBJ2-5|TRBD1|TRBV5-1|.
CASSLAQGPSQETQYF
TGCGCCAGCAGCCTAGCACAGGGGCCGAGTCAAGAGACCCAGTACTTC
>TRBJ2-7|TRBD1|TRBV5-1|.
CASSETGTGDHEQYF
TGCGCCAGCAGCGAAACCGGGACAGGGGACCACGAGCAGTACTTC
>TRBJ1-3|.|TRBV9|.
CASSGAGGSGNTIYF
TGTGCCAGCAGCGGGGCCGGAGGCTCTGGAAACACCATATATTTT
>TRBJ2-3|TRBD2|TRBV10-2|.
CASSLRTSGGITDTQYF
TGCGCCAGCAGTCTAAGGACTAGCGGGGGTATTACAGATACGCAGTATTTT
>TRBJ2-5|TRBD1|TRBV10-3|.
CAIRGQDPQETQYF
TGTGCCATCAGGGGACAGGACCCACAAGAGACCCAGTACTTC
>TRBJ1-5|.|TRBV5-1|once
CASSLGTERNQPQHF
TGCGCCAGCAGCTTGGGCACAGAGAGAAATCAGCCCCAGCATTTT